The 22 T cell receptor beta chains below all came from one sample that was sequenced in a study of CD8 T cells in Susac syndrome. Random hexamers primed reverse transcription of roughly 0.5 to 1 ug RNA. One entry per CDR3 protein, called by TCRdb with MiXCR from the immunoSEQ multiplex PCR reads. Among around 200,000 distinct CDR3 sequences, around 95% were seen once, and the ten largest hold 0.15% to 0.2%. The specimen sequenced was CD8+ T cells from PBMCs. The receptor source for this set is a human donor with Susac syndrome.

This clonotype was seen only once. Here the CDR3 DNA reads TGTGCCAGCAGTTCCCCAGGGGTTAATCAGCCCCAGCATTTT. Translation: CASSSPGVNQPQHF. The chain has TRBV28 and TRBJ1-5; possible D gene TRBD1, 6 bases. The V end was cut by 4 bases, the J end by 4 bases, with 11 bases between. This CDR3 spans 14 amino acids. From germline, CDR1 is MDHEN and CDR2 SYDVKM.

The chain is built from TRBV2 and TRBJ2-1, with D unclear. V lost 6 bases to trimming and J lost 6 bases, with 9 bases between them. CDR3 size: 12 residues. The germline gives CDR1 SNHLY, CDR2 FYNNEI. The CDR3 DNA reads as TGTGCCAGCAGGCGCGAGATCAATGAGCAGTTCTTC. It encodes CASRREINEQFF.

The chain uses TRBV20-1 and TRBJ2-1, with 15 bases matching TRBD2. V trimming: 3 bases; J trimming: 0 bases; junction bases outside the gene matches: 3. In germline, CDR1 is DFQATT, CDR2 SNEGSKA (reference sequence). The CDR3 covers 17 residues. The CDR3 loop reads CSASGLAGGISYNEQFF. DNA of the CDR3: TGCAGTGCTAGCGGACTAGCGGGAGGGATCTCCTACAATGAGCAGTTCTTC.

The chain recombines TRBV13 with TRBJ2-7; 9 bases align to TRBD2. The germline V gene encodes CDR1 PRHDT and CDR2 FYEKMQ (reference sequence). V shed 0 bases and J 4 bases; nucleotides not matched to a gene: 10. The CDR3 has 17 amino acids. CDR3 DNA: TGTGCCAGCAGCTTAGGTAGCGGGGGAACATTCGGTTACGAGCAGTACTTC. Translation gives CASSLGSGGTFGYEQYF.

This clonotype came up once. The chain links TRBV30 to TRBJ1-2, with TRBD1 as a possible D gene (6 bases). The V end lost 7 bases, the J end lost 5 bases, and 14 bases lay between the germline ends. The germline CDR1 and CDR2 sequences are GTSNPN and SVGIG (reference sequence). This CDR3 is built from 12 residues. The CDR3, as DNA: TGTGCCTTGACGAAGGGGGGATATGGCTACACCTTC. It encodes CALTKGGYGYTF.

CDR3: CASSLEVATETQYF. For the CDR3, the DNA is TGTGCCAGCAGCTTAGAGGTCGCAACGGAGACCCAGTACTTC. The genes are TRBV11-2 and TRBJ2-5, with no clear D. The length of the CDR3 is 14 residues. The V and J ends lost 0 bases and 5 bases respectively, with 10 bases between them. CDR1 and CDR2 (germline): SGHAT, FQNNGV.

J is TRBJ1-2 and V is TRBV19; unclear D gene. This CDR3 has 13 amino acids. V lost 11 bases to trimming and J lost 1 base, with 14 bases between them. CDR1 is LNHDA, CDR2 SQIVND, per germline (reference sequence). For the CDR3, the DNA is TGTGCCGTACCTTCGGACGGTAACTATGGCTACACCTTC. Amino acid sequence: CAVPSDGNYGYTF.

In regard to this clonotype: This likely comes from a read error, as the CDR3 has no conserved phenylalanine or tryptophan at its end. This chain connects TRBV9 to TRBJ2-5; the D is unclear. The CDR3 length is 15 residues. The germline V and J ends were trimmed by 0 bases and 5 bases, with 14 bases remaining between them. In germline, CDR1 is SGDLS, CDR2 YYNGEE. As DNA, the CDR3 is TGTGCCAGCAGCGTAGTGGGAACGGTGGAGGAGACCCAGTACCTC. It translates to CASSVVGTVEETQYL.

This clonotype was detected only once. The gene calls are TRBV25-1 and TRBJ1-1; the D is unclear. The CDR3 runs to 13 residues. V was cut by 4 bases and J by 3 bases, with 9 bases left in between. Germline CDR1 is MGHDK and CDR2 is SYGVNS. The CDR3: CASSAGRDTEAFF. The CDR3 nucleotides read TGTGCCAGCAGTGCGGGGAGGGACACTGAAGCTTTCTTT.

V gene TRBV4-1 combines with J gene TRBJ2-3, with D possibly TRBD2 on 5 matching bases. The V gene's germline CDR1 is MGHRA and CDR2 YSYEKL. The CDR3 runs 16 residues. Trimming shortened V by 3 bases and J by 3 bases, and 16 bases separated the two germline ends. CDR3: CASSHQAREGTDTQYF. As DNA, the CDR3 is TGCGCCAGCAGCCACCAAGCACGGGAAGGGACAGATACGCAGTATTTT.

The CDR3 DNA reads as TGCAGTGCTAGAGGAGTAGCGGGAGGGTCTCATCAAGAGACCCAGTACTTC. It encodes CSARGVAGGSHQETQYF. The chain employs TRBV20-1 and TRBJ2-5; 11 bases map to TRBD2. The length of the CDR3 is 17 residues. The germline gives CDR1 DFQATT, CDR2 SNEGSKA (reference sequence). With V trimmed by 1 base and J by 2 bases, 9 bases remained unmatched.

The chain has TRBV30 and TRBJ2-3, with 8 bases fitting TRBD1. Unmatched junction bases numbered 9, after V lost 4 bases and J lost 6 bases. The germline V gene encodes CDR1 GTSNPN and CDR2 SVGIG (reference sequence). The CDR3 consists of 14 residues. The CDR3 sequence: CAWNTGQGSDTQYF. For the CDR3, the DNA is TGTGCCTGGAATACCGGACAGGGCAGTGATACGCAGTATTTT.

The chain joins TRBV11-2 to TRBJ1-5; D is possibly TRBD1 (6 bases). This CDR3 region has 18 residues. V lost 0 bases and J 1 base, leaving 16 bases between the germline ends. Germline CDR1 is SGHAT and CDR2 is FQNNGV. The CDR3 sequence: CASSLDLGGRKSNQPQHF. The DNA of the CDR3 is TGTGCCAGCAGCTTAGATCTCGGGGGGCGAAAAAGCAATCAGCCCCAGCATTTT.

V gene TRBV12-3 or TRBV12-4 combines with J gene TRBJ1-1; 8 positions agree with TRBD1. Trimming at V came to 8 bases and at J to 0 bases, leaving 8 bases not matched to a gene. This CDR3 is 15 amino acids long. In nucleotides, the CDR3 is TGTGCCAGCCGCCTTACGACAGGGGTGAACACTGAAGCTTTCTTT. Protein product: CASRLTTGVNTEAFF.

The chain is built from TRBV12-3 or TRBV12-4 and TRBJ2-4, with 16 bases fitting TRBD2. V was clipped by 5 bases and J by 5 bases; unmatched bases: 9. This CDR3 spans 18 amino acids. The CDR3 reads CASSPGLAGGPVENIQYF. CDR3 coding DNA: TGTGCCAGCAGTCCGGGACTAGCGGGGGGGCCAGTGGAAAACATTCAGTACTTC.

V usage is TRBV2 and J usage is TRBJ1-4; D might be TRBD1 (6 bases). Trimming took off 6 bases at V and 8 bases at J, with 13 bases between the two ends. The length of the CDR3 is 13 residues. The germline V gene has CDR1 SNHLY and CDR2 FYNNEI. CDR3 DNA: TGTGCCAGCAGACGGGACACGGGAGAAAAACTGTTTTTT. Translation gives CASRRDTGEKLFF.

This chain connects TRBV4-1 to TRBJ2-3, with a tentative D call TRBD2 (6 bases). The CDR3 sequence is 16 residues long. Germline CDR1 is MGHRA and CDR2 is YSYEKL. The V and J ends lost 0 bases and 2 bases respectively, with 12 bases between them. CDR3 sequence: CASSQDLGLTTDTQYF. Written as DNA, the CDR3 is TGCGCCAGCAGCCAAGATCTCGGACTAACCACAGATACGCAGTATTTT.

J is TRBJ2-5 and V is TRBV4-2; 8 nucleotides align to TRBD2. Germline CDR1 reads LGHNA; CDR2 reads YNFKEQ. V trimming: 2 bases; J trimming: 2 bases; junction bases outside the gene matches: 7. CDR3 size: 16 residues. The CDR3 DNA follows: TGTGCCAGCAGCCAACTAGAAGCGGGGGATCAAGAGACCCAGTACTTC. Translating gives CASSQLEAGDQETQYF.

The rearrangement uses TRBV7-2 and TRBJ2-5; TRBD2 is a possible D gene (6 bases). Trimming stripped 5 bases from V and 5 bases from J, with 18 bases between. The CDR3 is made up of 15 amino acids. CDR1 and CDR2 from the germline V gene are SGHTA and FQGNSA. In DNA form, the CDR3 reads TGTGCCAGCAGCCCCCGGGGACTTGCTCTTGAGACCCAGTACTTC. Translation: CASSPRGLALETQYF.

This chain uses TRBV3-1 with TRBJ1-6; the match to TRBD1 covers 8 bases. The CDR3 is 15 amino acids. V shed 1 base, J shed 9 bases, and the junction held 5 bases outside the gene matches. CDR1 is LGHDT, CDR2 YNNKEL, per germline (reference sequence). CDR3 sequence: CASSQVGRGRSPLHF. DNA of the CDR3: TGTGCCAGCAGCCAAGTAGGCAGGGGGCGTTCACCCCTCCACTTT.

DNA of the CDR3: TGTGCCAGTAAAACTTCGGGTGGAGGGGCAGGGGAAGGTCAGCCCCAGCATTTT. Protein product: CASKTSGGGAGEGQPQHF. The gene calls are TRBV19 and TRBJ1-5, with D tentatively TRBD1 (6 bases). In germline, CDR1 is LNHDA, CDR2 SQIVND (reference sequence). The CDR3 is 18 residues long. Trimming took off 7 bases at V and 6 bases at J, with 28 bases between the two ends.

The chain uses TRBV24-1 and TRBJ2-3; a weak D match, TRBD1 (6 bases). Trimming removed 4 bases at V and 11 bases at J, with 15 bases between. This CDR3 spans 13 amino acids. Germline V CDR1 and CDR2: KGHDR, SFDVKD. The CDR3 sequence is CATSDSGQFGQYF. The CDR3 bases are TGTGCCACCAGTGACTCCGGACAGTTCGGGCAGTATTTT.